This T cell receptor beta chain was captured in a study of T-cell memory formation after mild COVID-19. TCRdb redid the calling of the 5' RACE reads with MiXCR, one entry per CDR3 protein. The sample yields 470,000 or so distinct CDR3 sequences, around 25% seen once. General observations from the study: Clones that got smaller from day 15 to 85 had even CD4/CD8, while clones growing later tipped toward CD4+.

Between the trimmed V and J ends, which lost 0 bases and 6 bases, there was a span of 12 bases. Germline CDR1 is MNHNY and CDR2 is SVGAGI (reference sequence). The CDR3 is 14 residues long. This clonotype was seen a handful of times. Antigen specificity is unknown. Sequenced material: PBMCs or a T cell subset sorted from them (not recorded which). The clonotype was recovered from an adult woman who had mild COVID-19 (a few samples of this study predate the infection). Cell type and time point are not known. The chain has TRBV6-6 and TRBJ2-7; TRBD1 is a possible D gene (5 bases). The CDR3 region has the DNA TGTGCCAGCAGTTACTCAAACAGGAATATCGAGCAGTACTTC. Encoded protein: CASSYSNRNIEQYF.